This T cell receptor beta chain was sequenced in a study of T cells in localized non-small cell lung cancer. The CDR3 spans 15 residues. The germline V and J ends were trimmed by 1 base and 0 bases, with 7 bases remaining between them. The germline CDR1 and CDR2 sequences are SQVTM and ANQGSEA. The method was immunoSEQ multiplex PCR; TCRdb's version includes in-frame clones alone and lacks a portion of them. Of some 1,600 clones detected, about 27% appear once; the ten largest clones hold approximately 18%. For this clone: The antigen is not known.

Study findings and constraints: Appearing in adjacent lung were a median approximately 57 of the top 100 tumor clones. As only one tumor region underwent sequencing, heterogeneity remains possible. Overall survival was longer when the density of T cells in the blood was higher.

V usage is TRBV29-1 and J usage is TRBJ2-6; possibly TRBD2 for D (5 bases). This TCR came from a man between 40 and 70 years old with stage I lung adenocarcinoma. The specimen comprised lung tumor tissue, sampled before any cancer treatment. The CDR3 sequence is CSVEGGGSGANVLTF. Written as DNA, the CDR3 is TGCAGCGTTGAAGGAGGAGGCTCTGGGGCCAACGTCCTGACTTTC.